This is a list of T cell receptor beta chains from one sample in a study of cytotoxic CD8 clonotypes in ibrutinib-treated CLL. Sequencing used immunoSEQ multiplex PCR; TCRdb keeps in-frame clones, though not all of them. The sample consists of approximately 23,000 clones, approximately 72% of them appearing once. Sequencing used PBMCs, obtained before ibrutinib treatment. The receptors stem from a human donor with chronic lymphocytic leukemia. CDR3s include the opening cysteine and the closing phenylalanine or tryptophan. A D gene is named only where the DNA matches it firmly. Some rows mark clone size as missing; the rest say once, few, many or name a class of expanded clone.

d_call | j_call | clone_size | v_call | cdr3_aa | cdr3_nt
NA | TRBJ1-1 | NA | TRBV7-9 | CASSLVTDTEAFF | TGTGCCAGCAGCTTAGTCACGGACACTGAAGCTTTCTTT
NA | TRBJ1-2 | NA | TRBV25-1 | CASSDPRGVANYGYTF | TGTGCCAGCAGTGATCCGCGAGGGGTAGCTAACTATGGCTACACCTTC
NA | TRBJ2-1 | NA | TRBV7-3 | CASSLGTLTYNEQFF | TGTGCCAGCAGCCTTGGGACGCTAACCTACAATGAGCAGTTCTTC
NA | TRBJ1-2 | NA | TRBV29-1 | CSVEAGWGYTF | TGCAGCGTTGAAGCGGGTTGGGGCTACACCTTC
NA | TRBJ1-2 | NA | TRBV7-2 | CASSWGGLFNYGYTF | TGTGCCAGCAGCTGGGGGGGACTTTTTAACTATGGCTACACCTTC
NA | TRBJ2-1 | NA | TRBV21-1 | CASTRHWGEQFF | TGTGCCAGCACTCGACACTGGGGTGAGCAGTTCTTC
NA | TRBJ1-1 | NA | TRBV7-9 | CASSSVSSILMNTEAFF | TGTGCCAGCAGCTCAGTTAGTTCGATTCTCATGAACACTGAAGCTTTCTTT
TRBD1 | TRBJ1-6 | NA | TRBV9 | CASSADRGKISPLHF | TGTGCCAGCAGCGCGGACAGGGGAAAAATCTCACCCCTCCACTTT
TRBD1 | TRBJ2-3 | NA | TRBV19 | CASSRDRGLTTDTQYF | TGTGCCAGTAGTAGGGACAGGGGTTTGACGACAGATACGCAGTATTTT
TRBD1 | TRBJ1-4 | NA | TRBV5-1 | CASSLGGGTVEKLFF | TGCGCCAGCAGCTTGGGCGGGGGGACAGTTGAAAAACTGTTTTTT
NA | TRBJ1-1 | NA | TRBV12-5 | CASGLAVREAFF | TGTGCTAGTGGTTTGGCAGTTAGAGAAGCTTTCTTT
NA | TRBJ1-1 | NA | TRBV23-1 | CASSLGVNTEAFF | TGCGCCAGCAGTCTTGGGGTGAACACTGAAGCTTTCTTT
NA | TRBJ2-7 | once | TRBV6-6 | CASSYSAHEQYF | TGTGCCAGCAGTTACTCGGCCCACGAGCAGTACTTC
TRBD2 | TRBJ2-1 | few | TRBV6-4 | CASSDTSGRASEQFF | TGTGCCAGCAGTGATACTAGCGGGAGGGCCAGTGAGCAGTTCTTC
NA | TRBJ2-5 | once | TRBV5-1 | CASSLTGGTQYF | TGCGCCAGCAGCTTAACTGGGGGGACCCAGTACTTC
NA | TRBJ1-5 | NA | TRBV4-3 | CASSQARGKISNQPQHF | TGCGCCAGCAGCCAAGCGAGGGGGAAAATTAGCAATCAGCCCCAGCATTTT
NA | TRBJ2-5 | NA | TRBV2 | CASRIAPQETQYF | TGTGCCAGCAGGATAGCGCCCCAAGAGACCCAGTACTTC
NA | TRBJ2-2 | NA | TRBV18 | CASSVLAGTGELFF | TGTGCCAGCTCCGTCCTAGCCGGCACCGGGGAGCTGTTTTTT
TRBD2 | TRBJ2-7 | NA | TRBV7-2 | CASSWGLAGGGEQYF | TGTGCCAGCAGCTGGGGACTAGCGGGAGGCGGCGAGCAGTACTTC
NA | TRBJ1-3 | NA | TRBV5-1 | CASSFQGRSSGNTIYF | TGCGCCAGCAGCTTCCAGGGTCGGTCCTCTGGAAACACCATATATTTT
NA | TRBJ1-6 | NA | TRBV7-2 | CASSRSPRGTYNSPLHF | TGTGCCAGCAGCCGATCTCCCCGAGGAACTTATAATTCACCCCTCCACTTT
NA | TRBJ1-1 | few | TRBV29-1 | CSVGDPFLGATEAFF | TGCAGCGTTGGGGACCCCTTTTTGGGGGCCACTGAAGCTTTCTTT
TRBD1 | TRBJ2-1 | NA | TRBV4-3 | CASSQGPIQGARQFF | TGCGCCAGCAGCCAAGGCCCGATACAGGGGGCAAGACAGTTCTTC
NA | TRBJ1-1 | NA | TRBV6-6 | CASSYPNRKDEAFF | TGTGCCAGCAGTTACCCTAACAGAAAAGATGAAGCTTTCTTT
NA | TRBJ2-4 | NA | TRBV5-6 | CASSHLAKNIQYF | TGTGCCAGCAGCCATCTAGCCAAAAACATTCAGTACTTC
NA | TRBJ1-1 | NA | TRBV6-6 | CASSYRTVNTEAFF | TGTGCCAGCAGTTATCGGACGGTCAACACTGAAGCTTTCTTT
TRBD1 | TRBJ1-4 | NA | TRBV19 | CASRPQGQRNEKLFF | TGTGCCAGTAGGCCCCAGGGACAGAGAAATGAAAAACTGTTTTTT
NA | TRBJ2-5 | NA | TRBV28 | CASSLSRQTQETQYF | TGTGCCAGCAGTTTATCACGACAGACTCAAGAGACCCAGTACTTC
NA | TRBJ2-2 | NA | TRBV27 | CASSPRSALPNTGELFF | TGTGCCAGCAGTCCGCGAAGCGCTCTACCGAACACCGGGGAGCTGTTTTTT
NA | TRBJ1-1 | NA | TRBV18 | CASLQTAQNTEAFF | TGTGCCAGCTTACAGACAGCGCAGAACACTGAAGCTTTCTTT
NA | TRBJ1-4 | once | TRBV27 | CASSLSSNEKLFF | TGTGCCAGCAGTTTATCGTCTAATGAAAAACTGTTTTTT